This record covers a single TCR beta chain. Its antigen is not known. The source of the sample is a study of T cell responses to AZD1222 COVID-19 vaccine. Study-level results: It was only after the peak T cell response that any repertoires were sampled.

The assay was immunoSEQ multiplex PCR, and TCRdb's table has in-frame clones only and misses some. The sample has tens of thousands of clones, around nine tenths seen once; the top ten hold roughly 12%. CDR1 and CDR2 from the germline V gene are WNHNN and SYGVQD (reference sequence). V was shortened by 3 bases and J by 2 bases, with 15 bases between the two germline ends. The CDR3 loop spans 16 amino acids. Sequenced material: peripheral blood, taken 28 days after the second AZD1222 dose. V gene TRBV10-1 combines with J gene TRBJ2-3; D might be TRBD1 or TRBD2, each matching 6 bases. The sequence was collected from an adult who received the AZD1222 COVID-19 vaccine. CDR3 nucleotides: TGCGCCAGCAGTGATGGGGGGCCCGAGGACACAGATACGCAGTATTTT. This encodes CASSDGGPEDTDTQYF.